This TCR beta chain was retrieved from a study of shared clonotypes between healthy human individuals (dated by TCRdb to 2020 to 2022). In the study overall: The cohort comprised two women and a few men aged 18 to 49 years. For each donor, CD4 naive and CD4 memory were each given three plates, CD8 naive was given two plates, and CD8 memory was given one plate. The study deeply sequenced blood TCR repertoires of about 5 healthy adults to estimate repertoire size and the extent of clonotype sharing between individuals. To increase sequencing depth and limit assay-specific biases, different laboratories used diverse techniques to prepare libraries and sequence TCR repertoires. Per donor, leukapheresis produced somewhere between about 0.8 and 9 billion PBMCs.

Using the deep immunoSEQ assay, multiplex PCR amplified TCR CDR3 regions from genomic DNA. Genomic DNA extracted from each cell subset was distributed evenly over all wells of several immunoSEQ 96-well plates, and each plate served as one replicate. For sorted subsets, 200 to 250 ng of genomic DNA, equivalent to around 31,000 T cell genomes, went into each replicate PCR. The purified libraries were quantified using a Qubit 3.0 fluorometer, sized with a Bioanalyzer 2100, and then quantified again using the KAPA Library Quantification kit. Each immunoSEQ 96-well plate was sequenced on its own single-read 150-cycle Illumina NextSeq 550 flow cell. The paper's data handling went like this. Because the immunoSEQ output included only junctional sequences and no quality scores, the filtering could not be the same as the filtering used for full-length reads. To assign V/J genes and CDR3, sequences were annotated against IMGT germline references using PyIR, a Python wrapper for IgBLAST v1.9. Any read was removed if the V/J assignment was weak (E-value above 1e-6), the CDR3 was missing, or the read contained stop codons, out-of-frame junctions, or ambiguous translated residues. V3J clonotypes were defined by identical inferred V gene, J gene, and CDR3 amino acid sequence. Percentage overlap between repertoires was calculated by dividing the number of shared unique clonotypes by the size of the smaller repertoire. RTK rarefaction, the Chao1 estimator, and Recon v2.1 estimates of unobserved clonotypes were used to assess repertoire richness. For all TCRbeta clonotypes obtained by the gDNA method from a few donors, generation probabilities were computed with OLGA. This immuneACCESS table, as held by TCRdb, lists in-frame sequences with V and J called but not all clones. Of the missing ones, under half trace to an unresolved V gene in checked studies; the others have no known cause. V and J calls plus clone size are reproduced from that table; the DNA served to infer D and trimming. Recorded for this sample are roughly 2,300,000 clones; roughly 92% of them occurred a single time. The ten biggest clones cover approximately 0.39% of the sample.

The donors were healthy, HIV-negative adults with no recently reported acute infections or vaccinations. Every donor was a Caucasian adult residing in Nashville, Tennessee, USA. CD4+ T cells were enriched through magnetic negative selection, after which naive cells were positively selected on CD45RA and the remaining negative fraction served as the memory subset. After blood collection by leukapheresis, PBMCs were isolated using Ficoll-Histopaque density gradient centrifugation and then cryopreserved in the vapor phase of liquid nitrogen. Analytical flow cytometry was used to check the purity and quantity of every magnetically sorted T cell population. Each sorted fraction had its genomic DNA isolated and then quantified by UV absorbance on a Nanodrop 2000c. Comments on this clone: Its antigen specificity is not known. No base quality values were provided; no much bigger clone lies one nucleotide off. The sample contains more than one DNA sequence encoding this CDR3.

Overall results and qualifications from the work: Pairwise subsampling indicated that sequencing depth was expected to affect the degree of clonotype sharing among donors. Because the study included only a small number of donors, the genetic and exposure-history diversity represented was limited. Naive subsets generally had larger estimated clonotype richness than memory subsets. When a handful of donors were compared, the shared fraction of clonotypes was about 5% for naive CD4, roughly 3.3% for naive CD8, about 2.4% for memory CD4, and 0.35% to 0.4% for memory CD8. Even with the large sequencing depth, rarefaction of the sorted-subset datasets indicated that sequencing was incomplete. Higher generation probabilities were observed for clonotypes shared by all four sorted-subset donors than for non-shared clonotypes. Sampling was restricted to blood, and TCR repertoires in tissues likely differ from the TCR repertoires found in blood.

Sequenced: naive CD4+ T cells from PBMCs. The meaning of the sample's cell subset or site label: CD45RA+ positively selected. The TCR comes from a man aged 18 to 29 in good health. Some clones in this sample may be carry-over from other donors' samples.

For the CDR3, the sequence is CASSAGTSAYEQYF. The sequenced DNA is TGTGCCAGCAGCGCGGGGACTAGCGCGTACGAGCAGTACTTC. Rearrangement joined TRBV9 to TRBJ2-7; 10 junctional bases match TRBD2. Per the germline V gene, SGDLS is the CDR1 and YYNGEE is the CDR2. Trimming accounts for 3 bases at V and 4 bases at J, while the number of junction bases matched to no gene is 4. The CDR3 contains 14 residues, cysteine and phenylalanine counted. Just the 42-base CDR3 DNA is kept, in frame starting at base 1. The full variable domain, with segments outside the CDR3 supplied by the reference TRBV9 and TRBJ2-7 proteins, appears as DSGVTQTPKHLITATGQRVTLRCSPRSGDLSVYWYQQSLDQGLQFLIQYYNGEERAKGNILERFSAQQFPDLHSELNLSSLELGDSALYFCASSAGTSAYEQYFGPGTRLTVT.